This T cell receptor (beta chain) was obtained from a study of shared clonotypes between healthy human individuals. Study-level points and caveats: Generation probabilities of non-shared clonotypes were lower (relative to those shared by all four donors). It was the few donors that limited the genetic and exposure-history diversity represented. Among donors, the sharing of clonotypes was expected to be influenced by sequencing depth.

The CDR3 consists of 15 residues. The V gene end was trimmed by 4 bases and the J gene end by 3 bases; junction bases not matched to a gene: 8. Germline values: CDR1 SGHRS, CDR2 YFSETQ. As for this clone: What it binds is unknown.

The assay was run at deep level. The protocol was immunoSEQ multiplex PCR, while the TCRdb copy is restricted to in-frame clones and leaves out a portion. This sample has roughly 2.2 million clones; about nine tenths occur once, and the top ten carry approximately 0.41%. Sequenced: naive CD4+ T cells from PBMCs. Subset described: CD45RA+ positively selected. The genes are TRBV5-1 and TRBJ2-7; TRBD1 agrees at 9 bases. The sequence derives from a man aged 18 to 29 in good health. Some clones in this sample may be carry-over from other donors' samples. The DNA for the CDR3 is TGCGCCAGCAGCCCCGCGGGGGACAGGGACTACGAGCAGTACTTC. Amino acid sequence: CASSPAGDRDYEQYF.